Below are 2 T cell receptor beta chains sequenced from a single sample in a study of blood T cell repertoires in COVID-19. TCRdb's table, derived via immunoSEQ multiplex PCR, lists solely in-frame clones and lacks some. The data contain some 150,000 clones, roughly 89% of them singletons. Sequencing was carried out using peripheral blood. These receptors were collected from a woman aged 50 to 65 with acute or convalescent COVID-19.

The gene calls are TRBV7-2 and TRBJ2-1; tentatively, D is TRBD1 (5 bases). This CDR3 spans 14 amino acids. Germline CDR1 is SGHTA and CDR2 is FQGNSA. V lost 0 bases and J lost 11, with 14 bases in between. The chain's CDR3 is CASSLAGAAAQQFF. CDR3 nucleotide sequence: TGTGCCAGCAGCTTAGCAGGGGCGGCGGCGCAGCAGTTCTTC.

This chain uses TRBV27 with TRBJ2-1; 7 nucleotides line up with TRBD1. The germline CDR1 and CDR2 sequences are MNHEY and SMNVEV (reference sequence). Trimming removed 10 bases from V and 5 bases from J; junction bases left unmatched: 8. This CDR3 comprises 13 residues. The CDR3 loop reads CATKLTGHNEQFF. Here the CDR3 DNA reads TGTGCCACCAAATTGACAGGGCACAATGAGCAGTTCTTC.